These T cell receptor beta chains were read from a single sample in a study of immunodeficiency. The repertoire was sequenced with immunoSEQ multiplex PCR; TCRdb's copy has only in-frame clones and lacks some. The repertoire holds over a thousand clones, with more than 85% as singletons. The sequenced sample was CD8+ T cells from blood. The source of these receptors is a human donor in good health. Each CDR3 is given with its conserved first and last residue. Each record gives: clone size, D gene, J gene, V gene, CDR3 protein, CDR3 DNA. D genes are given only for firm matches. Clone sizes are given selectively: once, few, many, or a class where the clone is expanded.

clone_size: NA; d_call: NA; j_call: TRBJ2-1; v_call: TRBV7-8; cdr3_aa: CASSLYSFVTSPLGNEQFF; cdr3_nt: TGTGCCAGCAGCTTATACTCTTTTGTGACCTCTCCCCTGGGGAATGAGCAGTTCTTC
clone_size: NA; d_call: NA; j_call: TRBJ2-3; v_call: TRBV30; cdr3_aa: CAWSIGSPDTQYF; cdr3_nt: TGTGCCTGGAGTATCGGGTCCCCAGATACGCAGTATTTT
clone_size: NA; d_call: NA; j_call: TRBJ1-2; v_call: TRBV27; cdr3_aa: CASSLSVVAVYGYTF; cdr3_nt: TGTGCCAGCAGTTTATCGGTAGTGGCAGTCTATGGCTACACCTTC
clone_size: NA; d_call: NA; j_call: TRBJ1-4; v_call: TRBV5-1; cdr3_aa: CASRATGYATNEKLFF; cdr3_nt: TGCGCCAGCAGGGCAACAGGATATGCAACTAATGAAAAACTGTTTTTT
clone_size: once; d_call: TRBD1; j_call: TRBJ2-7; v_call: TRBV5-4; cdr3_aa: CASSKGQIYEQYF; cdr3_nt: TGTGCCAGCAGCAAGGGACAGATCTACGAGCAGTACTTC
clone_size: NA; d_call: NA; j_call: TRBJ1-1; v_call: TRBV15; cdr3_aa: CATTQGRGTEAFF; cdr3_nt: TGTGCCACCACCCAGGGTAGGGGCACTGAAGCTTTCTTT
clone_size: NA; d_call: NA; j_call: TRBJ1-1; v_call: TRBV6-5; cdr3_aa: CASSNGMNTEAFF; cdr3_nt: TGTGCCAGCAGTAACGGGATGAACACTGAAGCTTTCTTT
clone_size: NA; d_call: TRBD1; j_call: TRBJ1-3; v_call: TRBV4-2; cdr3_aa: CASSQGTGLSGNTIYF; cdr3_nt: TGTGCCAGCAGCCAAGGGACAGGCCTCTCTGGAAACACCATATATTTT
clone_size: NA; d_call: NA; j_call: TRBJ1-2; v_call: TRBV6-1; cdr3_aa: CASSEGRTFNYGYTF; cdr3_nt: TGTGCCAGCAGTGAAGGTCGCACGTTTAACTATGGCTACACCTTC
clone_size: once; d_call: NA; j_call: TRBJ1-5; v_call: TRBV9; cdr3_aa: CASSPGKNNQPQHF; cdr3_nt: TGTGCCAGCAGCCCTGGGAAAAACAATCAGCCCCAGCATTTT
clone_size: NA; d_call: TRBD1; j_call: TRBJ1-5; v_call: TRBV10-2; cdr3_aa: CAGQASNQPQHF; cdr3_nt: TGCGCCGGACAGGCTTCCAATCAGCCCCAGCATTTT
clone_size: once; d_call: TRBD2; j_call: TRBJ2-3; v_call: TRBV29-1; cdr3_aa: CSVDGLAGGHRTDTQYF; cdr3_nt: TGCAGCGTGGACGGACTAGCGGGGGGGCATAGGACAGATACGCAGTATTTT
clone_size: NA; d_call: NA; j_call: TRBJ1-6; v_call: TRBV3-1/TRBV3-2; cdr3_aa: CASSQGNKSGPKHNSPLHF; cdr3_nt: TGTGCCAGCAGCCAGGGGAACAAAAGCGGTCCTAAACATAATTCACCCCTCCACTTT
clone_size: NA; d_call: NA; j_call: TRBJ2-5; v_call: TRBV4-2; cdr3_aa: CASSQDQYGHQETQYF; cdr3_nt: TGTGCCAGCAGCCAAGATCAGTACGGACACCAAGAGACCCAGTACTTC
clone_size: NA; d_call: TRBD1; j_call: TRBJ1-2; v_call: TRBV6-5; cdr3_aa: CASSYSQGANGYTF; cdr3_nt: TGTGCCAGCAGTTACTCTCAGGGGGCGAATGGCTACACCTTC
clone_size: few; d_call: TRBD1; j_call: TRBJ1-4; v_call: TRBV6-1; cdr3_aa: CASSEGTGVEKLFF; cdr3_nt: TGTGCCAGCAGTGAAGGGACAGGGGTTGAAAAACTGTTTTTT
clone_size: NA; d_call: TRBD2; j_call: TRBJ2-3; v_call: TRBV7-2; cdr3_aa: CASSLYQRGSMNPDTQYF; cdr3_nt: TGTGCCAGCAGCTTATACCAGCGGGGGAGCATGAATCCAGATACGCAGTATTTT
clone_size: NA; d_call: NA; j_call: TRBJ2-3; v_call: TRBV6-2/TRBV6-3; cdr3_aa: CASSFRQPSYADTQYF; cdr3_nt: TGTGCCAGCAGTTTCCGCCAACCTAGTTATGCAGATACGCAGTATTTT
clone_size: NA; d_call: NA; j_call: TRBJ2-7; v_call: TRBV28; cdr3_aa: CASSLLGGDYEQYF; cdr3_nt: TGTGCCAGCAGTTTATTAGGGGGGGACTACGAGCAGTACTTC